The 7 T cell receptor beta chains presented below share a single source sample, sequenced in a study of CD8+ T cells in alopecia areata. Treatment here: oral pan-JAK inhibitor, 5-10 mg twice daily. Sequencing used cDNA as its template, made by extracting RNA and reverse transcribing it. Method: immunoSEQ multiplex PCR; TCRdb's copy keeps in-frame clones and lacks some. The table records about 210,000 clones, 40% to 45% of them present only once. The source was CD4+ T cells sorted from blood, collected around week 37, from a patient treated with tofacitinib. These receptors all stem from a human donor with alopecia areata.

The chain is built from TRBV19 and TRBJ2-1, with TRBD2 as a possible D gene (5 bases). V was trimmed by 3 bases and J by 5 bases, leaving 14 bases between them. The CDR3 length is 15 residues. Per the germline V gene, CDR1 is LNHDA and CDR2 is SQIVND (reference sequence). CDR3 residues: CASSITPGDHNEQFF. The CDR3 bases are TGTGCCAGTAGTATTACCCCCGGGGATCACAATGAGCAGTTCTTC.

The chain couples TRBV6-5 to TRBJ2-3; D is ambiguous. This CDR3 region has 14 residues. V lost 0 bases, J lost 3 bases, and 7 bases lay in between. The germline V gene has CDR1 MNHEY and CDR2 SVGAGI. CDR3 protein: CASSYSRHTDTQYF. The DNA for the CDR3 is TGTGCCAGCAGTTACTCGAGGCATACAGATACGCAGTATTTT.

Only a few counts were recorded for this clone. The rearrangement joins TRBV28 to TRBJ2-1; 7 nucleotides agree with TRBD2. Germline values: CDR1 MDHEN, CDR2 SYDVKM. Trimming took 3 bases from V and 6 from J; bases not matched to a gene: 8. The CDR3 length is 15 residues. The CDR3 reads CASSLPRGTINEQFF. CDR3 sequence (DNA): TGTGCCAGCAGTTTGCCCCGGGGGACTATCAATGAGCAGTTCTTC.

The chain carries TRBV5-1 and TRBJ1-1; 7 bases are shared with TRBD1. From germline, CDR1 is SGHRS and CDR2 YFSETQ. The V gene end was trimmed by 3 bases and the J gene end by 1 base; junction bases not matched to a gene: 6. The CDR3 length is 15 residues. CDR3 amino acids: CASSSRQGGNTEAFF. DNA for the CDR3: TGCGCCAGCAGCTCCCGACAGGGAGGGAACACTGAAGCTTTCTTT.

The rearrangement uses TRBV29-1 and TRBJ2-1; no firm D call. V was pared by 4 bases and J by 2 bases, with 12 bases between. Germline V gene lookup returns CDR1 SQVTM and CDR2 ANQGSEA. This CDR3 spans 14 amino acids. CDR3 nucleotide sequence: TGCAGCGTTGCCCGGCGAGGCCCCTACAATGAGCAGTTCTTC. It yields the protein CSVARRGPYNEQFF.

This clone was seen a handful of times. The chain is built from TRBV28 and TRBJ1-2; 8 nucleotides match TRBD1. Germline lookup yields CDR1 MDHEN and CDR2 SYDVKM. The CDR3 has 12 residues. V trimming: 5 bases; J trimming: 6 bases; junction bases outside the gene matches: 2. The CDR3 spells CASSRDRNGYTF. DNA of the CDR3: TGTGCCAGCAGTCGGGACAGGAATGGCTACACCTTC.

This clone was picked up one time. The J gene is TRBJ2-3, the V gene TRBV11-3; 12 nucleotides align to TRBD2. V lost 5 bases and J lost 5; bases outside the gene matches: 5. Germline V gene lookup returns CDR1 SGHNT and CDR2 YENEEA. The CDR3 runs 15 residues. The CDR3 is CASSPLAGGQDTQYF. In DNA, the CDR3 is TGTGCCAGCAGCCCTCTAGCGGGAGGGCAAGATACGCAGTATTTT.